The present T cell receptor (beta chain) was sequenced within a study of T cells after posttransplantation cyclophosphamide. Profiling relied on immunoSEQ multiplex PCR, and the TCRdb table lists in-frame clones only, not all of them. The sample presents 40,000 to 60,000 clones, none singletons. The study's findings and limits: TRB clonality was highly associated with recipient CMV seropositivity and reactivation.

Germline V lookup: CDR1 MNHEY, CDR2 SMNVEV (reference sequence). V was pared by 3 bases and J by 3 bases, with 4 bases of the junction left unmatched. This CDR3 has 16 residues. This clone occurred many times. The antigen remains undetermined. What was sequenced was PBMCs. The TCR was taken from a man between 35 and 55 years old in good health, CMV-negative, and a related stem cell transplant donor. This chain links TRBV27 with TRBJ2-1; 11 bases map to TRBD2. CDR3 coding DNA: TGTGCCAGCAGTTTTGGGGGACTAGCGGACTACAATGAGCAGTTCTTC. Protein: CASSFGGLADYNEQFF.